The entry below gives a single T cell receptor beta chain sequence along with its context. The antigen remains unidentified. With 7 bases clipped from V and 8 bases from J, the junction kept 13 bases outside the gene matches. Germline lookup yields CDR1 MNHEY and CDR2 SVGAGI. The CDR3 totals 14 residues. This sample is drawn from a study of shared clonotypes between healthy human individuals. The method was immunoSEQ multiplex PCR; TCRdb's version includes in-frame clones alone and lacks a portion of them. The repertoire holds about 2,200,000 clones, with around 93% as singletons. CD45RO negativity and positive selection for CCR7 defined naive CD8 cells, a population that excluded terminally differentiated effector memory CD45RA+ cells. All donors were healthy HIV-negative adults lacking recent acute infections or vaccinations. Study-level points and caveats: Larger richness was generally estimated for naive than memory subsets. Sampling used blood alone; tissue repertoires probably differ.

The chain employs TRBV6-5 and TRBJ1-2; 7 nucleotides line up with TRBD1. This sequence was found in a man between 18 and 35 years old in good health. Some clones in this sample may be carry-over from other donors' samples. The specimen sequenced was naive CD8+ T cells from PBMCs. CDR3 region: CASTKTEGAGGYTF. CDR3 nucleotides: TGTGCCAGCACCAAAACCGAGGGGGCGGGAGGCTACACCTTC.